The clone carrying this TCR beta chain was observed at least ten times. What it binds is unknown. This sample stems from a study of early T cells in non-severe SARS-CoV-2 infection. Researchers tagged individual cDNA molecules with unique molecular identifiers. One entry per CDR3 protein, called by TCRdb with MiXCR from the 5' RACE reads. The data show around 89,000 distinct CDR3 sequences, with about 15% seen just once and 0.45% to 0.75% held by the top ten. The length of the CDR3 is 15 residues. The V gene's germline CDR1 is DFQATT and CDR2 SNEGSKA (reference sequence). Whole-study findings and limits: Matching against VDJdb likely underestimated virus-specific expansions, favoring anti-spike CD8.

Input material: whole blood. The chain employs TRBV20-1 and TRBJ1-1, with 8 positions matching TRBD1. The TCR sequence derives from an adult who was a healthcare worker with PCR-confirmed SARS-CoV-2 infection or an uninfected control (not recorded which). CDR3 in DNA: TGCAGCACCTTCAGGGGGCGCAGAGGTAACACTGAAGCTTTCTTT. It yields the protein CSTFRGRRGNTEAFF.